The rows below give T cell receptor beta chains drawn from one sample of a study of T cell responses to AZD1222 COVID-19 vaccine. Some clones are missing from TCRdb's copy, which holds only in-frame ones; the method was immunoSEQ multiplex PCR. The sample holds about 130,000 clones; around 94% are singletons and the top ten take 6.6%. The sequencing here drew on peripheral blood, taken on day 0 of AZD1222 vaccination. All receptors come from an adult in good health. Both conserved end residues are part of each CDR3. A D gene is named only where the DNA matches it firmly. A clone size is listed for some rows: how often the clone was seen (once, few, many), or a class if it is expanded.

NA	TRBV15	TRBJ1-2	NA	CATSRAQGSNYGYTF	TGTGCCACCAGCAGAGCACAGGGAAGTAACTATGGCTACACCTTC
few	TRBV27	TRBJ2-1	NA	CASSFRAGNYNEQFF	TGTGCCAGCAGTTTTAGGGCAGGTAACTACAATGAGCAGTTCTTC
NA	TRBV10-1	TRBJ2-7	NA	CASSDPGPSGQYF	TGCGCCAGCAGTGACCCAGGCCCCTCGGGGCAGTACTTC
NA	TRBV7-8	TRBJ2-2	NA	CASSLGLENGELFF	TGTGCCAGCAGCTTAGGATTGGAGAACGGGGAGCTGTTTTTT
NA	TRBV19	TRBJ1-5	NA	CASSAITGFYSNQPQHF	TGTGCCAGTAGTGCAATAACAGGGTTTTATAGCAATCAGCCCCAGCATTTT
NA	TRBV6-5	TRBJ2-7	NA	CASSYSGTPSSYEQYF	TGTGCCAGCAGTTACTCCGGGACGCCGAGCTCCTACGAGCAGTACTTC
NA	TRBV5-7	TRBJ1-1	TRBD1	CASSGRNRGRTEAFF	TGTGCCAGCAGCGGCCGTAACAGGGGACGCACTGAAGCTTTCTTT
NA	TRBV30	TRBJ1-2	NA	CAWSVGGWEGYTF	TGTGCCTGGAGTGTTGGGGGATGGGAGGGCTACACCTTC
NA	TRBV6-5	TRBJ1-2	NA	CASGTKPAGYTF	TGTGCCAGCGGTACAAAACCGGCTGGCTACACCTTC
once	TRBV12-1	TRBJ1-1	NA	CASSSAENLNTEAFF	TGTGCCAGCAGCTCGGCGGAGAACTTGAACACTGAAGCTTTCTTT
NA	TRBV11-3	TRBJ2-1	TRBD2	CASSLGLAGNEQFF	TGTGCCAGCAGCTTAGGGCTAGCGGGGAATGAGCAGTTCTTC
NA	TRBV19	TRBJ1-1	TRBD1	CASSIQGANTEAFF	TGTGCCAGTAGTATCCAGGGGGCGAACACTGAAGCTTTCTTT
NA	TRBV4-1	TRBJ2-1	NA	CASSQGLGLVIVYEQFF	TGCGCCAGCAGCCAAGGGCTCGGGCTGGTCATCGTCTATGAGCAGTTCTTC
NA	TRBV5-8	TRBJ1-1	TRBD1	CASSLQGARTEAFF	TGTGCCAGCAGCTTGCAGGGGGCAAGGACTGAAGCTTTCTTT
NA	TRBV7-2	TRBJ2-3	TRBD1	CASSVIFRGSTDTQYF	TGTGCCAGCAGCGTAATATTCAGGGGGAGTACAGATACGCAGTATTTT
NA	TRBV11-2	TRBJ2-7	TRBD2	CASSFSGLAEYEQYF	TGTGCCAGCAGCTTCTCGGGACTAGCGGAATACGAGCAGTACTTC
once	TRBV18	TRBJ2-1	TRBD2	CASSPQLAGGPNSNEQFF	TGTGCCAGCTCACCACAACTAGCGGGAGGGCCAAATAGCAATGAGCAGTTCTTC
NA	TRBV27	TRBJ2-3	NA	CASSLGATLSTDTQYF	TGTGCCAGCAGTTTAGGGGCGACCCTTAGCACAGATACGCAGTATTTT
NA	TRBV5-1	TRBJ1-6	TRBD1	CASRLTGEEYNSPLHF	TGCGCCAGCAGATTGACAGGGGAAGAGTATAATTCACCCCTCCACTTT
NA	TRBV6-1	TRBJ1-1	NA	CASSDRTGANTEAFF	TGTGCCAGCAGTGATCGTACAGGTGCGAACACTGAAGCTTTCTTT
once	TRBV5-5	TRBJ1-2	TRBD1	CASSLGGTGFLSGYTF	TGTGCCAGCAGCCTAGGCGGGACAGGGTTTTTGAGTGGCTACACCTTC
NA	TRBV7-2	TRBJ1-4	NA	CASSLHRGGPGKKLFF	TGTGCCAGCAGCCTACATAGAGGGGGACCCGGGAAAAAACTGTTTTTT
NA	TRBV7-2	TRBJ2-7	TRBD2	CASSLTTGAGVPYEQYF	TGTGCCAGCAGCTTAACAACGGGAGCGGGAGTCCCCTACGAGCAGTACTTC
NA	TRBV21-1	TRBJ2-7	NA	CASSTPAEDRSPYEQYF	TGTGCCAGCAGCACCCCCGCCGAGGACAGAAGTCCCTACGAGCAGTACTTC
NA	TRBV28	TRBJ1-1	TRBD1	CASSPGQLNTEAFF	TGTGCCAGCAGCCCGGGACAGCTAAACACTGAAGCTTTCTTT
NA	TRBV28	TRBJ2-3	NA	CASINRDSYTQYF	TGTGCCAGCATTAACAGGGATTCATATACGCAGTATTTT
NA	TRBV4-1	TRBJ2-1	TRBD2	CASSQEGGSGGEQFF	TGCGCCAGCAGCCAAGAGGGAGGGAGCGGGGGTGAGCAGTTCTTC
NA	TRBV5-1	TRBJ2-7	TRBD1	CASSPGQGEQYF	TGCGCCAGCAGCCCCGGACAGGGTGAGCAGTACTTC
NA	TRBV24-1	TRBJ1-1	NA	CATRSTKNTEAFF	TGTGCCACCAGGTCCACTAAGAACACTGAAGCTTTCTTT
NA	TRBV5-5	TRBJ1-2	NA	CASSWDGEGYTF	TGTGCCAGCAGCTGGGACGGAGAGGGCTACACCTTC
NA	TRBV7-9	TRBJ2-1	TRBD2	CASSLKREGRFNNEQFF	TGTGCCAGCAGCTTGAAGCGGGAGGGCCGATTCAACAATGAGCAGTTCTTC
NA	TRBV3-1/TRBV3-2	TRBJ2-2	TRBD2	CASSQYAREGRSGELFF	TGTGCCAGCAGCCAGTATGCCCGGGAGGGCCGAAGCGGGGAGCTGTTTTTT
NA	TRBV27	TRBJ1-2	TRBD1	CASSKSSGQGYYGYTF	TGTGCCAGCAGCAAGAGTTCCGGACAGGGGTACTATGGCTACACCTTC
NA	TRBV5-1	TRBJ2-1	TRBD2	CASSGLAGDQFF	TGCGCCAGCAGCGGCTTGGCGGGGGATCAGTTCTTC
once	TRBV2	TRBJ2-3	TRBD1	CASSETTGFSTDTQYF	TGTGCCAGCAGCGAGACGACAGGGTTTAGCACAGATACGCAGTATTTT
NA	TRBV4-1	TRBJ2-7	NA	CASSQGGGAYEQYF	TGCGCCAGCAGCCAAGGTGGGGGTGCCTACGAGCAGTACTTC
NA	TRBV2	TRBJ1-4	NA	CASHSMNEKLFF	TGTGCCAGCCATTCGATGAACGAAAAACTGTTTTTT
NA	TRBV7-2	TRBJ2-7	NA	CASSLRYPVEQYF	TGTGCCAGCAGCTTAAGGTACCCGGTCGAGCAGTACTTC
NA	TRBV5-6	TRBJ2-3	NA	CASTSRWEGGSDTQYF	TGTGCCAGCACCTCGAGGTGGGAGGGGGGCTCAGATACGCAGTATTTT
NA	TRBV28	TRBJ1-6	NA	CASSTTVPAYNSPLHF	TGTGCCAGCAGCACCACTGTCCCGGCCTATAATTCACCCCTCCACTTT